This TCR beta chain originates from a study of immune evolution from preneoplasia to lung adenocarcinoma. This CDR3 is 18 amino acids long. The V and J ends lost 3 bases and 3 bases, in that order; junction bases with no gene match: 15. Germline assignment: CDR1 ENHRY and CDR2 SYGVKD. The method was immunoSEQ multiplex PCR; TCRdb's version includes in-frame clones alone and lacks a portion of them. The sample shows several thousand clones, about 80% of them seen only once. This sequence joins TRBV10-3 and TRBJ2-7, with TRBD1 matching over 9 bases. Specimen: FFPE normal lung tissue adjacent to the tumor. The sequence derives from a person aged 45-69 years with lung adenocarcinoma. DNA for the CDR3: TGTGCCATCAGTGAACCCGGGACAGGGAAGATGATGATCTACGAGCAGTACTTC. Its translation is CAISEPGTGKMMIYEQYF.